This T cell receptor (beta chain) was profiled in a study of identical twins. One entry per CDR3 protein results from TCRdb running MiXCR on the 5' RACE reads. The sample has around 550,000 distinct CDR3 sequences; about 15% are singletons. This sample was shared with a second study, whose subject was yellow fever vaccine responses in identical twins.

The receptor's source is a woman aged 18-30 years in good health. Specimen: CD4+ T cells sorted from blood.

CDR3 residues: CSVGDWGANTGELFF. The CDR3, as DNA: TGCAGCGTTGGGGACTGGGGGGCGAACACCGGGGAGCTGTTTTTT. The rearrangement joins TRBV29-1 to TRBJ2-2, with a possible D match to TRBD2 (6 bases). The CDR3 totals 15 residues. Germline V gene lookup returns CDR1 SQVTM and CDR2 ANQGSEA. Trimming stripped 4 bases from V and 0 bases from J, with 12 bases between.